This TCR beta chain was obtained from a study of T cell clonotyping in hematopoietic cell transplantation. This table comes from immunoSEQ multiplex PCR, and its TCRdb copy is limited to in-frame clones, with some not included. The repertoire consists of 4,900 or so clones, with roughly 79% occurring once and the leading ten covering roughly 22%. On this clone: Its cognate antigen is unknown.

Study-wide findings and caveats: Higher Inverse Simpson Index values in graft donor and pretransplant recipient predicted broader posttransplant TCR diversity. Without cell sorting, CD4 versus CD8 contributions remain unresolved.

The V gene's germline CDR1 is MDHEN and CDR2 SYDVKM. Unmatched junction bases numbered 26, after V lost 6 bases and J lost 5 bases. The CDR3 covers 21 residues. The sequenced sample was peripheral blood mononuclear cells, obtained 100 days after allogeneic stem cell transplant. This receptor was taken from a male patient between 55 and 70 years old who had an allogeneic stem cell transplant, so T cells may come from the graft donor. Some clones in this sample may be carry-over from other donors' samples. This chain connects TRBV28 to TRBJ1-1, with 11 bases that match TRBD1. The DNA of the CDR3 is TGTGCCAGCAGCTATCTATATCCGACGGACAGGGGGCGCGAAGAAAAAACTGAAGCTTTCTTT. As protein: CASSYLYPTDRGREEKTEAFF.